This TCR beta chain was profiled in a study of OX40 agonist ivuxolimab in advanced cancers. Study overall: With a range of roughly 20 to 90, age averaged approximately 60 years, and 65% to 85% were male. The study, taken as a whole, reports: Part of the nonresponder group also had normalized T-cell clonal expansion that was low. Expanded clones were, on average, more numerous among CD8+ T cells than CD4+.

V shed 2 bases, J shed 6 bases, and the junction held 5 bases outside the gene matches. The CDR3 totals 15 residues. Germline lookup yields CDR1 MNHNY and CDR2 SVGAGI (reference sequence). As for this clone: Antigen unknown.

Sequencing was performed with immunoSEQ multiplex PCR; in TCRdb, only in-frame clones are kept and a portion is missing. Of about 53,000 clones listed, 80% to 90% are singletons. The source was CD4+ or CD8+ T cells sorted from blood, collected in a trial of the OX40 agonist ivuxolimab. V and J are TRBV6-6 and TRBJ1-2; 11 bases map to TRBD1. The receptor comes from an adult with an advanced solid tumor such as melanoma, head and neck, liver or kidney cancer. The CDR3 loop is CASSYPGQGADGYTF. The DNA of the CDR3 is TGTGCCAGCAGTTACCCCGGACAGGGGGCAGATGGCTACACCTTC.